The clone carrying this T cell receptor beta chain was counted a single time. This specimen belongs to a study of response to subunit inactivated influenza vaccine. Via MiXCR, TCRdb re-called the RT-PCR reads, giving one row per CDR3 protein. Of hundreds of thousands of distinct CDR3 sequences in the sample, around 22% were seen once. Sequenced material: PBMCs from blood, taken less than 22 months after vaccination. The sequence derives from a man aged 45 to 70 who received an inactivated influenza vaccine.

CDR3 amino acids: CSARDLGRSTDTQYF. CDR3 nucleotide sequence: TGCAGTGCTAGAGATCTCGGGCGCAGCACAGATACGCAGTATTTT. This sequence joins TRBV20-1 and TRBJ2-3; the D is unclear. V was clipped by 0 bases and J by 0 bases, with 10 bases between them. Per germline, CDR1 DFQATT and CDR2 SNEGSKA (reference sequence). The length of the CDR3 is 15 residues.